This entry lists 10 T cell receptor beta chains sequenced from one sample in a study of cytomegalovirus exposure and HLA in healthy donors. PCR was performed using 60 Vbeta and 13 Jbeta primers. Clones were read by immunoSEQ multiplex PCR, and TCRdb kept only the in-frame ones, dropping some. The data show 150,000 to 200,000 clones, with 81% seen just once and approximately 2% held by the top ten. Sequencing input: PBMCs. The receptors originated from a woman aged 18-30 years in good health and CMV-seropositive.

This clone was seen a few times. The rearrangement joins TRBV5-5 to TRBJ1-4, with D unresolved. Germline loops: CDR1 SGHKS, CDR2 YYEKEE (reference sequence). Trimming removed 5 bases from V and 0 bases from J, with 5 bases in between. CDR3 length: 13 amino acids. The CDR3 DNA reads as TGTGCCAGCAGTCTAACAACTAATGAAAAACTGTTTTTT. It yields the protein CASSLTTNEKLFF. Filled out from reference TRBV5-5 and TRBJ1-4, the complete variable domain reads DAGVTQSPTHLIKTRGQQVTLRCSPISGHKSVSWYQQVLGQGPQFIFQYYEKEERGRGNFPDRFSARQFPNYSSELNVNALLLGDSALYLCASSLTTNEKLFFGSGTQLSVL.

J is TRBJ2-5 and V is TRBV5-1, with D perhaps matching TRBD1 (6 bases). CDR1 and CDR2 (germline): SGHRS, YFSETQ. The V gene lost 4 bases and the J gene lost 2 bases, with 15 bases spanning the gap. This CDR3 has 15 residues. The CDR3 region is CASSPIQGSQETQYF. The CDR3 DNA reads as TGCGCCAGCAGCCCTATACAGGGTAGTCAAGAGACCCAGTACTTC.

The chain has TRBV18 and TRBJ2-3; 9 bases line up with TRBD2. Unmatched junction bases numbered 8, after V lost 3 bases and J lost 1 base. The CDR3 is made up of 17 amino acids. Germline CDR1 KGHSH, CDR2 LQKENI. The CDR3 sequence is CASSPPGASGGTDTQYF. In DNA form, the CDR3 reads TGTGCCAGCTCACCTCCTGGAGCTAGCGGGGGCACAGATACGCAGTATTTT.

This clone has only a few counts. The J gene is TRBJ2-1, the V gene TRBV2; 9 bases map to TRBD1. CDR1 is SNHLY, CDR2 FYNNEI, per germline. Trimming cost V 11 bases and J 4 bases; bases outside gene matches: 6. The CDR3 has 13 residues. CDR3 nucleotide sequence: TGTGCCTCAACAGGGGGCGGATACAATGAGCAGTTCTTC. Translating gives CASTGGGYNEQFF.

This chain uses TRBV23-1 with TRBJ1-5, with D unclear. TRBV23-1 counts as an open reading frame of uncertain function. V lost 1 base and J lost 4, with 8 bases in between. The CDR3 loop spans 14 amino acids. The chain's CDR3 is CASSQWPGNQPQHF. In DNA form, the CDR3 reads TGCGCCAGCAGTCAATGGCCCGGGAATCAGCCCCAGCATTTT.

The chain has TRBV4-1 and TRBJ2-5; 7 bases align to TRBD1. CDR1 MGHRA and CDR2 YSYEKL come from the germline V gene. This CDR3 has 15 amino acids. After removal of 1 base from V and 3 bases from J, the junction contained 5 bases not matched to a gene. The CDR3: CASSQVSTGEETQYF. Here the CDR3 DNA reads TGCGCCAGCAGCCAAGTTTCAACAGGGGAAGAGACCCAGTACTTC.

The chain couples TRBV29-1 to TRBJ2-5; 7 nucleotides align to TRBD2. V was pared by 4 bases and J by 0 bases, with 2 bases of the junction left unmatched. The germline gives CDR1 SQVTM, CDR2 ANQGSEA. The CDR3 runs 13 residues. The CDR3 DNA reads TGCAGCGTTGCCGGGACTAACCAAGAGACCCAGTACTTC. It specifies CSVAGTNQETQYF.

The V gene is TRBV13, the J gene TRBJ1-1; possibly TRBD1 for D (6 bases). Germline CDR1 and CDR2: PRHDT and FYEKMQ (reference sequence). The CDR3 extends over 14 amino acids. Trimming shortened V by 5 bases and J by 1 base, and 11 bases separated the two germline ends. CDR3 sequence reads: CASSRRGGNTEAFF. In DNA form, the CDR3 reads TGTGCCAGCAGCCGGCGAGGGGGGAACACTGAAGCTTTCTTT.

The V gene is TRBV1, the J gene TRBJ2-4; the listed D gene, TRBD2, was not tested against the DNA. TRBV1 represents a pseudogene. The CDR3 contains 15 residues. The CDR3 loop reads CTSSRNGGTKNSQYF. The CDR3 bases are TGCACCAGCAGCCGGAACGGGGGAACCAAAAACAGTCAGTACTTC.

The chain combines TRBV29-1 with TRBJ1-2; tentative D call: TRBD1 (6 bases). V lost 6 bases and J lost 5, with 25 bases in between. Germline CDR1 is SQVTM and CDR2 is ANQGSEA. The CDR3 totals 16 residues. CDR3 sequence (DNA): TGCAGCGTGACAGGCCGGGACGGGCCTGATGCGTATGGCTACACCTTC. Its protein is CSVTGRDGPDAYGYTF.